A selection of T cell receptor beta chains follows, all from one sample in a study of immune evolution from preneoplasia to lung adenocarcinoma. The table came from immunoSEQ multiplex PCR; TCRdb's copy has only in-frame clones and leaves some out. Altogether more than 4,000 clones are present, about 88% being singletons, with the ten largest covering approximately 2.1%. Sequencing was performed on FFPE atypical adenomatous hyperplasia tissue from the lung. The source is a person between 65 and 79 years old with lung adenocarcinoma. The CDR3 runs from the conserved cysteine through the conserved F or W. The D gene is left open where the match is weak. Clone size, where shown, is once, few, many, or a class for clones that have expanded.

TRBV7-9,NA,NA,TRBJ1-5,CASSPGRDFGPQHF,TGTGCCAGCAGCCCCGGCCGGGACTTTGGGCCCCAGCATTTT
TRBV28,TRBD1,NA,TRBJ1-2,CASSTPDRANYGYTF,TGTGCCAGCAGTACGCCGGACAGGGCTAACTATGGCTACACCTTC
TRBV2,NA,NA,TRBJ1-3,CASAGGRGNTIYF,TGTGCCAGCGCCGGGGGCAGGGGAAACACCATATATTTT
TRBV5-1,NA,NA,TRBJ1-1,CASSPEGNTEAFF,TGCGCCAGCAGCCCGGAGGGGAACACTGAAGCTTTCTTT
TRBV9,TRBD1,few,TRBJ2-2,CASSVFDRGGTGELFF,TGTGCCAGCAGCGTCTTTGACAGGGGCGGCACCGGGGAGCTGTTTTTT
TRBV28,TRBD2,NA,TRBJ2-1,CASTEERRGGDEQFF,TGTGCCAGCACCGAGGAACGGCGGGGGGGCGATGAGCAGTTCTTC
TRBV19,TRBD2,NA,TRBJ2-7,CASSISGRDPDEQYF,TGTGCCAGTAGTATTTCCGGGAGGGATCCGGACGAGCAGTACTTC
TRBV28,NA,NA,TRBJ1-3,CGGLSGNTIYF,TGTGGTGGGCTATCTGGAAACACCATATATTTT
TRBV6-5,NA,NA,TRBJ1-1,CASSYVTGRYTEAFF,TGTGCCAGCAGTTACGTCACAGGGCGATACACTGAAGCTTTCTTT
TRBV5-1,TRBD1,NA,TRBJ1-1,CASSLRDRGKDTEAFF,TGCGCCAGCAGCTTGAGGGACAGGGGGAAAGACACTGAAGCTTTCTTT
TRBV4-2,NA,NA,TRBJ1-5,CASSQNIGGLQPQHF,TGTGCCAGCAGCCAGAATATAGGGGGTTTACAGCCCCAGCATTTT
TRBV10-1,NA,NA,TRBJ2-2,CASSAVANTGELFF,TGCGCCAGCAGTGCCGTCGCGAACACCGGGGAGCTGTTTTTT
TRBV28,TRBD1,NA,TRBJ2-7,CASSPQDRGYEQYF,TGTGCCAGCAGTCCCCAAGACAGGGGTTACGAGCAGTACTTC
TRBV15,TRBD1,NA,TRBJ1-2,CATSRDLARGDGYTF,TGTGCCACCAGCAGAGATCTAGCCAGGGGGGATGGCTACACCTTC
TRBV18,TRBD1,NA,TRBJ1-1,CASSPDRGPVAFF,TGTGCCAGCTCACCGGACAGGGGGCCTGTGGCTTTCTTT
TRBV28,NA,NA,TRBJ1-2,CASSFWGRMGGYGYTF,TGTGCCAGCAGTTTTTGGGGGCGGATGGGTGGGTATGGCTACACCTTC
TRBV2,TRBD1,NA,TRBJ2-1,CASWADRVDEQFF,TGTGCCAGCTGGGCCGACAGGGTTGATGAGCAGTTCTTC
TRBV2,NA,NA,TRBJ2-1,CASNPGPTPYNEQFF,TGTGCCAGCAATCCCGGGCCCACCCCTTACAATGAGCAGTTCTTC
TRBV5-4,NA,NA,TRBJ1-1,CASSPGQSTEAFF,TGTGCCAGCAGCCCAGGACAGTCCACTGAAGCTTTCTTT
TRBV28,NA,NA,TRBJ1-5,CASSFRSAKRQPQHF,TGTGCCAGCAGTTTTCGATCAGCAAAGAGACAGCCCCAGCATTTT
TRBV28,NA,NA,TRBJ2-1,CASSGTGGGYHYNEQFF,TGTGCCAGCAGCGGAACAGGAGGAGGATACCACTACAATGAGCAGTTCTTC
TRBV30,NA,NA,TRBJ1-5,CAWSSQALGNSNQPQHF,TGTGCCTGGAGTTCACAGGCCTTGGGGAATAGCAATCAGCCCCAGCATTTT
TRBV9,NA,NA,TRBJ2-3,CASSVAGSTDTQYF,TGTGCCAGCAGCGTAGCCGGGAGCACAGATACGCAGTATTTT
TRBV19,NA,once,TRBJ1-5,CASSILGENQPQHF,TGTGCCAGTAGTATATTGGGGGAGAATCAGCCCCAGCATTTT
TRBV6-1,NA,once,TRBJ2-3,CASLSGYGTDTQYF,TGTGCCAGCCTATCGGGTTACGGCACAGATACGCAGTATTTT
TRBV29-1,NA,NA,TRBJ1-2,CSALRGTPNYGYTF,TGCAGCGCCCTACGGGGCACCCCCAACTATGGCTACACCTTC
TRBV9,NA,NA,TRBJ2-1,CASSVDPQAAYYNEQFF,TGTGCCAGCAGCGTCGACCCCCAAGCGGCCTACTACAATGAGCAGTTCTTC
TRBV28,NA,NA,TRBJ1-2,CASRGNGYGYTF,TGTGCCAGCAGGGGCAATGGCTATGGCTACACCTTC
TRBV2,TRBD1,NA,TRBJ2-4,CASTDRGKNIQYF,TGTGCCAGCACCGACAGGGGCAAAAACATTCAGTACTTC
TRBV19,TRBD1,NA,TRBJ1-5,CASSGQGELNQPQHF,TGTGCCAGTAGTGGACAGGGGGAGCTAAATCAGCCCCAGCATTTT
TRBV29-1,TRBD2,few,TRBJ2-5,CSVRLADVQETQYF,TGCAGCGTCCGACTAGCGGACGTCCAAGAGACCCAGTACTTC
TRBV7-8,TRBD1,NA,TRBJ1-1,CASSLQGDAEAFF,TGTGCCAGCAGCTTACAGGGGGACGCTGAAGCTTTCTTT
TRBV11-1,NA,once,TRBJ2-6,CASSLSGRSGANVLTF,TGTGCCAGCAGCTTGTCAGGCCGCTCTGGGGCCAACGTCCTGACTTTC
TRBV7-6,TRBD2,once,TRBJ2-1,CASSLGPGGSLEQFF,TGTGCCAGCAGCTTAGGTCCGGGAGGGTCTCTCGAGCAGTTCTTC
TRBV27,NA,NA,TRBJ2-1,CASSLSPLLF,TGTGCCAGCAGTTTATCTCCGCTCCTCTTC
TRBV19,NA,NA,TRBJ2-2,CASSLAGELFF,TGTGCCAGTAGTTTGGCCGGGGAGCTGTTTTTT
TRBV28,NA,few,TRBJ1-2,CASTVQDNYGYTF,TGTGCCAGCACGGTGCAGGACAACTATGGCTACACCTTC
TRBV6-6,TRBD2,few,TRBJ2-3,CASSPTAGGGTDTQYF,TGTGCCAGCAGTCCGACAGCGGGAGGGGGCACAGATACGCAGTATTTT
TRBV5-4,NA,NA,TRBJ2-7,CASSLDYLYEQYF,TGTGCCAGCAGCTTGGACTACCTCTACGAGCAGTACTTC
TRBV7-9,NA,few,TRBJ1-4,CASSLARAGLGEKLFF,TGTGCCAGCAGCTTAGCAAGGGCAGGGTTGGGGGAAAAACTGTTTTTT
TRBV28,TRBD1,few,TRBJ2-7,CASGPGQFVPAYEQYF,TGTGCCAGCGGGCCGGGACAGTTCGTTCCAGCCTACGAGCAGTACTTC
TRBV7-3,NA,NA,TRBJ2-3,CASSELTDTQYF,TGTGCCAGCAGCGAGCTAACAGATACGCAGTATTTT
TRBV6-6,NA,NA,TRBJ2-3,CASSYYGLDTQYF,TGTGCCAGCAGTTACTACGGGTTAGATACGCAGTATTTT
TRBV14,TRBD2,NA,TRBJ2-5,CASSQGRTSGMGETQYF,TGTGCCAGCAGCCAAGGGAGGACTAGCGGGATGGGAGAGACCCAGTACTTC
TRBV5-6,TRBD1,NA,TRBJ1-2,CASSFRTGDGYTF,TGTGCCAGCAGCTTTAGGACAGGGGATGGCTACACCTTC
TRBV28,NA,NA,TRBJ1-2,CASSSTSLYGYTF,TGTGCCAGCAGTTCCACTAGTCTGTATGGCTACACCTTC
TRBV5-4,NA,NA,TRBJ1-1,CASSLGGFGTEAFF,TGTGCCAGCAGCTTGGGGGGGTTTGGCACTGAAGCTTTCTTT
TRBV9,TRBD2,NA,TRBJ2-5,CASSDSRGETQYF,TGTGCCAGCAGCGACTCGCGGGGGGAGACCCAGTACTTC
TRBV5-4,TRBD1,NA,TRBJ1-1,CASSSATGITEAFF,TGTGCCAGCAGCTCGGCGACAGGGATAACTGAAGCTTTCTTT
TRBV9,NA,NA,TRBJ2-7,CASSRRAESYEQYF,TGTGCCAGCAGCCGGAGGGCGGAATCCTACGAGCAGTACTTC
TRBV5-5,NA,NA,TRBJ1-5,CASSLAGNQPQHF,TGTGCCAGCAGCTTGGCTGGGAATCAGCCCCAGCATTTT
TRBV18,NA,NA,TRBJ2-4,CASSPLTEDIQYF,TGTGCCAGCTCACCGTTGACAGAGGACATTCAGTACTTC
TRBV7-9,NA,NA,TRBJ1-4,CASSFFLGFNEKLFF,TGTGCCAGCAGCTTTTTTTTGGGCTTTAATGAAAAACTGTTTTTT
TRBV5-1,NA,once,TRBJ2-2,CASRGNTGELFF,TGCGCCAGCAGGGGGAACACCGGGGAGCTGTTTTTT